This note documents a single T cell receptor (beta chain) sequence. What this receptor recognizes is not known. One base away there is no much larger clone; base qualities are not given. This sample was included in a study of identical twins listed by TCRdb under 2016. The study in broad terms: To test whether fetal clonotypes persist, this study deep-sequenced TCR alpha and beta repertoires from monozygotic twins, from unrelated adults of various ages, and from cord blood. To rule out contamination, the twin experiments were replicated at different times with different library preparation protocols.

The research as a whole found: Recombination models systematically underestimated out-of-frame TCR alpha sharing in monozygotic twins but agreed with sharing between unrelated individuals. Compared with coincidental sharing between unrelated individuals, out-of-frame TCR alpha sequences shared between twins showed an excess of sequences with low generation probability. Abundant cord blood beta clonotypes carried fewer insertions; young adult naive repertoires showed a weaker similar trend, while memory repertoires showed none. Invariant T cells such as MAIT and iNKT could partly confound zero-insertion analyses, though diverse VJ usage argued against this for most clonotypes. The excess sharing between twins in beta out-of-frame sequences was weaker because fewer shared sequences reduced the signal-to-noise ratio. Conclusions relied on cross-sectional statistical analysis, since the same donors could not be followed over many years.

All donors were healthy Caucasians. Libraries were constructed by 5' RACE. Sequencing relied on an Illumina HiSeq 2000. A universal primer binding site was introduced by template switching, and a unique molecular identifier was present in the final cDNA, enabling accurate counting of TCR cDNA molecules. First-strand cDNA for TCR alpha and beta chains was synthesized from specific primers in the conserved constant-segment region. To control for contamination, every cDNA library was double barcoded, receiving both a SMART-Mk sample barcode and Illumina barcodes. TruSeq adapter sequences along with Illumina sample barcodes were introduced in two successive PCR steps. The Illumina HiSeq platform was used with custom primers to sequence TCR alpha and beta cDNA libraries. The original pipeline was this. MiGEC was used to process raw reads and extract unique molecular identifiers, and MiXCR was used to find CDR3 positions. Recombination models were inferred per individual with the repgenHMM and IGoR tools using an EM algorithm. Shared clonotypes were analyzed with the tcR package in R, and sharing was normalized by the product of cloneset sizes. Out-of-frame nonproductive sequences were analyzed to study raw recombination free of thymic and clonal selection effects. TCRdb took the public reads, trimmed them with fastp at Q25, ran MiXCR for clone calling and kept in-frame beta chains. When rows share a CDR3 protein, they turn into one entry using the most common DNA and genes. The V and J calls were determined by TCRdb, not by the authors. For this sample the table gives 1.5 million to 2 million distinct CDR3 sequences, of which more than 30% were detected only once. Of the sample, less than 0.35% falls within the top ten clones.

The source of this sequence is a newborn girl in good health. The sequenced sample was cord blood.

The DNA reads TGTGCCAGCAGCGCCTACGGGACAGGGGAGACCCAGTACTTC. Its protein product is CASSAYGTGETQYF. The chain employs TRBV6-1 and TRBJ2-5, and TRBD1 aligns with 9 junction nucleotides. For CDR1 and CDR2, the germline V gene lists MNHNS and SASEGT. The CDR3 goes from the cysteine to the phenylalanine over 14 residues. Only the CDR3 DNA is retained, 42 bases long and in frame from the first base. Ends trimmed: V by 6 bases, J by 5 bases; bases unmatched to a gene: 7.